This T cell receptor beta chain was captured by sequencing in a study of T cell responses to AZD1222 COVID-19 vaccine. Regarding the study as a whole: Unmutated variant regions are reportedly targeted by nearly half of spike-specific TCRs.

The protocol was immunoSEQ multiplex PCR, while the TCRdb copy is restricted to in-frame clones and leaves out a portion. The sample lists over 150,000 clones, 88% occurring once. To note about this clone: What it binds is not known.

Trimming took off 0 bases at V and 0 bases at J, with 15 bases between the two ends. CDR3 length: 17 amino acids. Germline V gene lookup returns CDR1 LNHNV and CDR2 YYDKDF (reference sequence). The sequencing here drew on peripheral blood, taken on day 0 of AZD1222 vaccination. This sequence was found in an adult in good health. The gene calls are TRBV15 and TRBJ2-7; D gene ambiguous. CDR3 coding DNA: TGTGCCACCAGCAGAGATCTTACGGCCGACGGCTCCTACGAGCAGTACTTC. Translation gives CATSRDLTADGSYEQYF.